This TCR beta chain was sequenced in a study of T cell responses to AZD1222 COVID-19 vaccine. With regard to this clone: Its antigen is not identified.

The method was immunoSEQ multiplex PCR; TCRdb's version includes in-frame clones alone and lacks a portion of them. The sample holds some 150,000 clones, roughly nine tenths seen once. The CDR3 runs 11 residues. V lost 3 bases, J lost 4 bases, and 3 bases lay in between. Study conclusions and caveats: Regions 160-218 and 743-854 held dominance among vaccine-associated CD4 TCRs, which spanned spike. It was only after the peak T cell response that any repertoires were sampled. White British donors predominated, females outnumbered males, and clonal diversity was possibly underestimated. Seropositive status at baseline applied to only a handful of AZD1222 recipients.

V is TRBV12-3 or TRBV12-4 and J is TRBJ1-1; no clear D. This TCR derives from an adult in good health. This sample comprised peripheral blood, obtained on day 0 of MenACWY control vaccination. CDR3 sequence: CASSLSTEAFF. Written as DNA, the CDR3 is TGTGCCAGCAGTTTGTCCACTGAAGCTTTCTTT.